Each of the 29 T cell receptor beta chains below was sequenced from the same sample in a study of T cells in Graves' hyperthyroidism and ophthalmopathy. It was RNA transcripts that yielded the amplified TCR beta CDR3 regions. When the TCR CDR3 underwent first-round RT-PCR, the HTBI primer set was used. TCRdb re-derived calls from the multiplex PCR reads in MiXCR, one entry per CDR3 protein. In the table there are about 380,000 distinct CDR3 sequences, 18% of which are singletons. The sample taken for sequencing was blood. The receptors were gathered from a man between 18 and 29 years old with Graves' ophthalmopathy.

The CDR3 DNA is TGTGCCAGTAGTCCCAACTTCTACAATGAGCAGTTCTTC. Encoded protein: CASSPNFYNEQFF. This chain uses TRBV19 with TRBJ2-1; D unclear. CDR3 length: 13 amino acids. CDR1 LNHDA and CDR2 SQIVND come from the germline V gene (reference sequence). The V gene lost 5 bases and the J gene lost 3 bases, with 8 bases spanning the gap.

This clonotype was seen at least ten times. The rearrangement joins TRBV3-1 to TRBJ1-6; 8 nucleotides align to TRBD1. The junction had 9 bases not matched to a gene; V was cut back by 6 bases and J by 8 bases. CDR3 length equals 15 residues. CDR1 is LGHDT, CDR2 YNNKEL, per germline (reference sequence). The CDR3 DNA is TGTGCCAGCAGTTCCAACTCGGACAGGGATTCACCCCTCCACTTT. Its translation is CASSSNSDRDSPLHF.

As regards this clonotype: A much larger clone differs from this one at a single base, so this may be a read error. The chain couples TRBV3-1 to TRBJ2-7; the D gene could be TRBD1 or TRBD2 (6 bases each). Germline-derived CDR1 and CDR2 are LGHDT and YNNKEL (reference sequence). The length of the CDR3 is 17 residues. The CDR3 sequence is CASSQDQGGNRVNERYF. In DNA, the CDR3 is TGTGCCAGCAGCCAAGATCAAGGGGGGAACAGGGTCAACGAGCGGTACTTC.

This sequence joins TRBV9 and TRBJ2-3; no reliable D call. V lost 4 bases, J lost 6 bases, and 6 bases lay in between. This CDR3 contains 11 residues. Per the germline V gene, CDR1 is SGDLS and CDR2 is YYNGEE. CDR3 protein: CASSILDTQYF. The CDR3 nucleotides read TGTGCCAGCAGCATCTTGGATACGCAGTATTTT.

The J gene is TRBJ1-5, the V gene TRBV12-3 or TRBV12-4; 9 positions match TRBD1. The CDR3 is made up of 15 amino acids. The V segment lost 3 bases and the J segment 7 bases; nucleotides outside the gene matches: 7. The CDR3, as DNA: TGTGCCAGCAGTTTGTGGACAGGGGTTGAGCAGCCCCAGCATTTT. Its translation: CASSLWTGVEQPQHF.

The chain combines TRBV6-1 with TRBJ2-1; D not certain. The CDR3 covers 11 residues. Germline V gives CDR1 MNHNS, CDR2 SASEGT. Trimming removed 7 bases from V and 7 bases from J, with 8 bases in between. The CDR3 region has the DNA TGTGCCAGCAATTACGTGAATGAGCAGTTCTTC. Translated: CASNYVNEQFF.

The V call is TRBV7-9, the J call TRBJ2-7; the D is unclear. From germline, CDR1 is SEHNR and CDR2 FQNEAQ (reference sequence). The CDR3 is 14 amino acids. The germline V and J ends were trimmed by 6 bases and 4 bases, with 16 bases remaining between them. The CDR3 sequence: CASSGERPIYEQYF. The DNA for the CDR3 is TGTGCCAGCAGTGGAGAACGCCCTATTTACGAGCAGTACTTC.

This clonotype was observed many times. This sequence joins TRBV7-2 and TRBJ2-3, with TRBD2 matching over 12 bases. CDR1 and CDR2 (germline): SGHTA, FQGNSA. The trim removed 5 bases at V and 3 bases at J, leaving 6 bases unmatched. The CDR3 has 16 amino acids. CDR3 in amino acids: CASSPPSGGETDTQYF. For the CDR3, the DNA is TGTGCCAGCAGCCCACCTAGCGGGGGGGAAACAGATACGCAGTATTTT.

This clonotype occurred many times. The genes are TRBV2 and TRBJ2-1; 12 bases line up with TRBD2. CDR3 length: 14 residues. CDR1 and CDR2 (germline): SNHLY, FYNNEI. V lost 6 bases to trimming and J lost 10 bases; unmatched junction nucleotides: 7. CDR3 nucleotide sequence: TGTGCCAGCAGAGGACTAGCGGGGTTTTGGGAGCAGTTCTTC. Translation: CASRGLAGFWEQFF.

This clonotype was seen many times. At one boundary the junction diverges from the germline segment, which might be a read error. Here the CDR3 DNA reads TGTGCTAGCAGCTTAGATTACCAAGAGACCCAGTACTTC. Its translation: CASSLDYQETQYF. The chain is built from TRBV7-7 and TRBJ2-5; no reliable D call. Germline assignment: CDR1 SSHAT and CDR2 FNYEAQ (reference sequence). The CDR3 consists of 13 residues.

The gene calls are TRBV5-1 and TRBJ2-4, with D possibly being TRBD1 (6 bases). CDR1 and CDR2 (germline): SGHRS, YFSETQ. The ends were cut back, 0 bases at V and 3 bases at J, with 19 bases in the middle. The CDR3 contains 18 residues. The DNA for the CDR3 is TGCGCCAGCAGCTTGGGAGGGCAGGGGTACCTTGGCAAAAACATTCAGTACTTC. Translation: CASSLGGQGYLGKNIQYF.

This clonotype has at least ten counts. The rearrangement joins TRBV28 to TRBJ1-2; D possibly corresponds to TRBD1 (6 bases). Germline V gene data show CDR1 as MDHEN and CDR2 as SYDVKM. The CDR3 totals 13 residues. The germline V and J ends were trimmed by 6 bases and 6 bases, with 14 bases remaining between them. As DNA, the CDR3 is TGTGCCAGCAGGAAACAGGGTCTGGATGGCTACACCTTC. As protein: CASRKQGLDGYTF.

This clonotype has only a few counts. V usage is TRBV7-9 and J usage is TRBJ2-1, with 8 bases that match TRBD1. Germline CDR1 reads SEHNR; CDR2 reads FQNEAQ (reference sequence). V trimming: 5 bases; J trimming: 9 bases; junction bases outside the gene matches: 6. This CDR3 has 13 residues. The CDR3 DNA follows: TGTGCCAGCAGCCGGACAGGGTTAGGTGAGCAGTTCTTC. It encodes CASSRTGLGEQFF.

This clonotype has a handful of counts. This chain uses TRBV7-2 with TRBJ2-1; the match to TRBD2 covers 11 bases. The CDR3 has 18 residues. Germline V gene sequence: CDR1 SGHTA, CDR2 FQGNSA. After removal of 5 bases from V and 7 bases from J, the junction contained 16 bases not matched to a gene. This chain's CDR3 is CASSPLAGALWDVNEQFF. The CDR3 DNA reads TGTGCCAGCAGCCCACTAGCGGGGGCCCTATGGGATGTGAATGAGCAGTTCTTC.

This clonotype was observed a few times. The CDR3 protein is CATSRDNGQPEQYF. The CDR3 DNA reads TGTGCCACCAGCAGAGATAATGGGCAGCCCGAGCAGTACTTC. The rearrangement joins TRBV15 to TRBJ2-7, with D uncertain. Trimming left V 0 bases short and J 6 bases short, with 12 bases between. Germline loops: CDR1 LNHNV, CDR2 YYDKDF (reference sequence). The CDR3 has 14 residues.

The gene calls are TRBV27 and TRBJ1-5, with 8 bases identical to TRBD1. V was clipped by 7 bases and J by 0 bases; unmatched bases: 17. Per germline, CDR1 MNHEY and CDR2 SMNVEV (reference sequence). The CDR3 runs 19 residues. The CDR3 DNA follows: TGTGCCAGCACTCGACAGGGGCCGGAGGGCCCTTATAGCAATCAGCCCCAGCATTTT. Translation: CASTRQGPEGPYSNQPQHF.

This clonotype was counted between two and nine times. The CDR3 reads CASRGREGDTGELFF. For the CDR3, the DNA is TGTGCCAGTAGGGGCCGGGAAGGGGACACCGGGGAGCTGTTTTTT. The V and J genes are TRBV7-9 and TRBJ2-2; D may match TRBD1 or TRBD2 (5 bases each). In germline, CDR1 is SEHNR, CDR2 FQNEAQ (reference sequence). This CDR3 has 15 residues. V dropped 9 bases and J dropped 3 bases, with 17 bases sitting between them. The full variable domain, completed using reference TRBV7-9 and TRBJ2-2, is DTGVSQNPRHKITKRGQNVTFRCDPISEHNRLYWYRQTLGQGPEFLTYFQNEAQLEKSRLLSDRFSAERPKGSFSTLEIQRTEQGDSAMYLCASRGREGDTGELFFGEGSRLTVL.

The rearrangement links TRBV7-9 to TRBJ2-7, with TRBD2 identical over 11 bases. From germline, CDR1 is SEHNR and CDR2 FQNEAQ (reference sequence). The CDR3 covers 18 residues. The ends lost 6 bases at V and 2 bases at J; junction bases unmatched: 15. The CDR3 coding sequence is TGTGCCAGCAGTCGGGACTCTAGCGGGGGGAAGATCCCCTACGAGCAGTACTTC. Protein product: CASSRDSSGGKIPYEQYF.

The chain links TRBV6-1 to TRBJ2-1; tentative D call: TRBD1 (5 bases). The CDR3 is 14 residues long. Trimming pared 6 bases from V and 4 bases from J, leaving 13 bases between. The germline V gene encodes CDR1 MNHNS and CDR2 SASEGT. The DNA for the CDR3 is TGTGCCAGCAGCCCAGGGAAAAGTTACAATGAGCAGTTCTTC. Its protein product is CASSPGKSYNEQFF.

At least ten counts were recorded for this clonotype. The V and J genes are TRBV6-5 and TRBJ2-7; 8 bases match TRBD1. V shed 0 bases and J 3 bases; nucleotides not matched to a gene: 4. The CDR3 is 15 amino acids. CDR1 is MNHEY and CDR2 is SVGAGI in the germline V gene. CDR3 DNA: TGTGCCAGCAGTTACTCGACAGGGGTCGGCTACGAGCAGTACTTC. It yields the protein CASSYSTGVGYEQYF.

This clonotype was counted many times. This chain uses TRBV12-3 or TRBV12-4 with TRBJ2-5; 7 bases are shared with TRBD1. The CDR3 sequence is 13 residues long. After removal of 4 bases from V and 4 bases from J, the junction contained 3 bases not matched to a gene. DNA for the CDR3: TGTGCCAGCAGTTCTGGGACAGCAGAGACCCAGTACTTC. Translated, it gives CASSSGTAETQYF.

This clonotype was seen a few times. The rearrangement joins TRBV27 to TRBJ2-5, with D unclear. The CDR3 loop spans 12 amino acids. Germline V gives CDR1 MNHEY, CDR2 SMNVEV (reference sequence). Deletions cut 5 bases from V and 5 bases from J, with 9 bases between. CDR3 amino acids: CASSRPYETQYF. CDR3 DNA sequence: TGTGCCAGCAGTCGCCCCTATGAGACCCAGTACTTC.

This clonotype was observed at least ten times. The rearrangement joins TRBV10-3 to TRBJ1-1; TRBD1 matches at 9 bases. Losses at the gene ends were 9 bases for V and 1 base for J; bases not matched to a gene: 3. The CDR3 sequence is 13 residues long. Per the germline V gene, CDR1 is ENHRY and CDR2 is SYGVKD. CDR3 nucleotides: TGTGCCATTCAACAGGGGGCGAACACTGAAGCTTTCTTT. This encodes CAIQQGANTEAFF.

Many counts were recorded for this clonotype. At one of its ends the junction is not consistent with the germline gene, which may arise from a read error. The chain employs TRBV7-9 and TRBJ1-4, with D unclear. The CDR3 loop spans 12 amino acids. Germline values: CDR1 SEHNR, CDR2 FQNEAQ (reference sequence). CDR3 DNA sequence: TGTGCCAGCAGCGCGACTAGTGAAAAACTGTTTTTT. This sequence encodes CASSATSEKLFF.

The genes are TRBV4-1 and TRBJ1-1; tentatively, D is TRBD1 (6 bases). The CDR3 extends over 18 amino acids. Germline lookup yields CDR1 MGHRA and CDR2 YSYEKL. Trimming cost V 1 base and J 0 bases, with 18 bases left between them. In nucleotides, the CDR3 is TGCGCCAGCAGCCAAGCCGTAATCCGGGACACCTTGAACACTGAAGCTTTCTTT. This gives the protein CASSQAVIRDTLNTEAFF.

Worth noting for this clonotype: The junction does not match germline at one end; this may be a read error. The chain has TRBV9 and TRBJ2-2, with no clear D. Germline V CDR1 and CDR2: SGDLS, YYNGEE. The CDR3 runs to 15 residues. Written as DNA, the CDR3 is TGCGCCAGCAGTGAGTCGAAAGGGCACGTCGGGGAGCTGTTTTTT. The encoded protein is CASSESKGHVGELFF.

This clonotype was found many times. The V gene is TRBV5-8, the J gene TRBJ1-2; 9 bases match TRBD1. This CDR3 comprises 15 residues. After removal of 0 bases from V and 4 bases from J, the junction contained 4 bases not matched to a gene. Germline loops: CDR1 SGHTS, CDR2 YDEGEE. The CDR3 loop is CASSLGGQGGYGYTF. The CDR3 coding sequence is TGTGCCAGCAGCTTGGGGGGACAGGGCGGCTATGGCTACACCTTC.

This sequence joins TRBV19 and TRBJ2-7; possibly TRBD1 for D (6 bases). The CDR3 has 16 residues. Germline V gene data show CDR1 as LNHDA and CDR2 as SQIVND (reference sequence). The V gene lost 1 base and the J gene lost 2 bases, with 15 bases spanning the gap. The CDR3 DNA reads TGTGCCAGTAGTATAGGCCACCGGGACACAACCTACGAGCAGTACTTC. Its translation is CASSIGHRDTTYEQYF.

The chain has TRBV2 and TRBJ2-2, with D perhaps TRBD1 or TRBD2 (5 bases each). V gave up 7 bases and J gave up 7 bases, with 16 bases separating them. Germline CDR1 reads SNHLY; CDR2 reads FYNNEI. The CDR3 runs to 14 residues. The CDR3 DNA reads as TGTGCCAGCATGGGACCCCTTGCGGGCGGGGAGCTGTTTTTT. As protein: CASMGPLAGGELFF. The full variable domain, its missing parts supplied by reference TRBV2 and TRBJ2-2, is EPEVTQTPSHQVTQMGQEVILRCVPISNHLYFYWYRQILGQKVEFLVSFYNNEISEKSEIFDDQFSVERPDGSNFTLKIRSTKLEDSAMYFCASMGPLAGGELFFGEGSRLTVL.